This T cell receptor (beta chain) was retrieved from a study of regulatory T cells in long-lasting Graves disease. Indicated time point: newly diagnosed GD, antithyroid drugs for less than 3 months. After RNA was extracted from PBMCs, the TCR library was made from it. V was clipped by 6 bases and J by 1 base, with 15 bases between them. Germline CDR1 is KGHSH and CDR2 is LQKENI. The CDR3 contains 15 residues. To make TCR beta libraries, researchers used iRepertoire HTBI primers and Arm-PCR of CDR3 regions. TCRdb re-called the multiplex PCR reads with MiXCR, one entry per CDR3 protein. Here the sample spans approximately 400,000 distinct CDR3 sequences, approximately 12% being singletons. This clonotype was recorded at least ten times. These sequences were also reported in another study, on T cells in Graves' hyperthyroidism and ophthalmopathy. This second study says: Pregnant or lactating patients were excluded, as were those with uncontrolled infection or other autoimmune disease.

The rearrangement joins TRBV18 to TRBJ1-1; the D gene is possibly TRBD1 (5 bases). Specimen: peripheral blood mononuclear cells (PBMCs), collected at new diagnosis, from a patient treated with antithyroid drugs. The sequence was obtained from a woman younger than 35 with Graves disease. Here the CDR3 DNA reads TGTGCCAGCTCGGGCGGGGGTGGGACGAACACTGAAGCTTTCTTT. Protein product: CASSGGGGTNTEAFF.